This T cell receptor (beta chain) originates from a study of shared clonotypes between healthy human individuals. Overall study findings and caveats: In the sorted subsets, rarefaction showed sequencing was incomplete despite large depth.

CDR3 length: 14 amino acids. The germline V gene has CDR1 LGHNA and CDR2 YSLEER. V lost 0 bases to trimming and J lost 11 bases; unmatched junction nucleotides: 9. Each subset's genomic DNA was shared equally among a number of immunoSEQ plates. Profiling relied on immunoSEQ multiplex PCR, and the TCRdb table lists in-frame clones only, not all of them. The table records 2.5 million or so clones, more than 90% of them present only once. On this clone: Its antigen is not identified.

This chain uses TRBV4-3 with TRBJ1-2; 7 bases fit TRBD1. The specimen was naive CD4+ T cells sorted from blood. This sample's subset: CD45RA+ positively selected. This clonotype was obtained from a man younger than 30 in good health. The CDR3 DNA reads TGCGCCAGCAGCCAAGACGGGACGGCCAGGGGGTACACCTTC. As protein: CASSQDGTARGYTF.